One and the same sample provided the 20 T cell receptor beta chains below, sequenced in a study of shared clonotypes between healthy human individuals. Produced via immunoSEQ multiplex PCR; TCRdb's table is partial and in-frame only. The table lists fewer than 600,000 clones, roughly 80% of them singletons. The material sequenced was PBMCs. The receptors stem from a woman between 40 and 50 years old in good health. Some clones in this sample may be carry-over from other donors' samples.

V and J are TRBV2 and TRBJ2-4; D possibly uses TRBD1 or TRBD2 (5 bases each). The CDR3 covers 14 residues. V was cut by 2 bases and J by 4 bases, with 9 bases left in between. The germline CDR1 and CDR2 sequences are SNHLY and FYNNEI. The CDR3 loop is CASSEWGRKNIQYF. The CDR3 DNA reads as TGTGCCAGCAGTGAATGGGGGAGAAAAAACATTCAGTACTTC.

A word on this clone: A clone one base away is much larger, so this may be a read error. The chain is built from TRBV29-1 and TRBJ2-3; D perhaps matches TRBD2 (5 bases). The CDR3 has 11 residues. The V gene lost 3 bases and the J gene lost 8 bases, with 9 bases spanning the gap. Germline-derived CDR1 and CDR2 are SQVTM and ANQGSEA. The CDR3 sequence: CSVETGSTQYF. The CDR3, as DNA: TGCAGCGTTGAGACGGGAAGTACGCAGTATTTT.

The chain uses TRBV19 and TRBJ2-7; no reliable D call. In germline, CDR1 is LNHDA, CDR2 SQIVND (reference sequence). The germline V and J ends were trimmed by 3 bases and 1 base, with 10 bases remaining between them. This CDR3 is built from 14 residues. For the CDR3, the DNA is TGTGCCAGTAGTATGACGGTTTCTTCCTACGAGCAGTACTTC. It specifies CASSMTVSSYEQYF.

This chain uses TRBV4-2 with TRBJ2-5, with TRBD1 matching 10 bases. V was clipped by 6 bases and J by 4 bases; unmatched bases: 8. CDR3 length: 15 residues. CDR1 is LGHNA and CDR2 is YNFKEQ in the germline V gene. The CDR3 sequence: CASRFRDRGLETQYF. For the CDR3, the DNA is TGTGCCAGCAGGTTCCGGGACAGGGGATTAGAGACCCAGTACTTC.

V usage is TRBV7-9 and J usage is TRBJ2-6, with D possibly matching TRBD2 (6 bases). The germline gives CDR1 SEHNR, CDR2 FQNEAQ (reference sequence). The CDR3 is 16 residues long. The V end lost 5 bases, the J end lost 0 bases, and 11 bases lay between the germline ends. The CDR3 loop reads CASSRRGISGANVLTF. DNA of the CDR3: TGTGCCAGCAGCAGACGGGGGATCTCTGGGGCCAACGTCCTGACTTTC.

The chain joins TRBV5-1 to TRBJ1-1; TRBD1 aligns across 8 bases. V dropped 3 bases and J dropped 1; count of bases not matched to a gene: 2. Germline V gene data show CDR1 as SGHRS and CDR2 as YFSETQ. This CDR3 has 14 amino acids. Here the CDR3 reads CASSWDRRNTEAFF. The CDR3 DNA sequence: TGCGCCAGCAGCTGGGACAGGAGGAACACTGAAGCTTTCTTT.

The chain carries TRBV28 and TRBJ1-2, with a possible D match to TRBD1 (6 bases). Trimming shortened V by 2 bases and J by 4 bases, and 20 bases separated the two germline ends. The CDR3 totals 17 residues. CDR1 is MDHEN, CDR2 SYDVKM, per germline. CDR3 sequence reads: CASSLPTGSPPSYGYTF. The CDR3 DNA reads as TGTGCCAGCAGTTTACCGACAGGTTCCCCCCCAAGCTATGGCTACACCTTC.

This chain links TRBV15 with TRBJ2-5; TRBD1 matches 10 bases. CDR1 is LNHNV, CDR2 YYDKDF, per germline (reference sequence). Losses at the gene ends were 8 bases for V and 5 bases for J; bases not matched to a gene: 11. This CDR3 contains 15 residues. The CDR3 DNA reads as TGTGCCACCGAAGGAGGGACAGGGGTTGGGGAGACCCAGTACTTC. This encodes CATEGGTGVGETQYF.

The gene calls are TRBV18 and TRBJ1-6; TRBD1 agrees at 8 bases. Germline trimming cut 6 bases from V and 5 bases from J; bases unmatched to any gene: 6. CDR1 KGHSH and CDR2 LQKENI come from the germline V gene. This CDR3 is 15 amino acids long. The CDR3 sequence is CASSTLGQDNSPLHF. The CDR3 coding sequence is TGTGCCAGCTCCACACTGGGACAGGATAATTCACCCCTCCACTTT.

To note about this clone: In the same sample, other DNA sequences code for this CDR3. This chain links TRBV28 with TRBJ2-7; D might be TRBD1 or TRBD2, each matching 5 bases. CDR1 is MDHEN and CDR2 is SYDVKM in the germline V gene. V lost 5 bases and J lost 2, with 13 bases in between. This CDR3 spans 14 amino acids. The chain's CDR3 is CASSPRGGTYEQYF. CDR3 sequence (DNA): TGTGCCAGCAGTCCCCGTGGGGGAACCTACGAGCAGTACTTC.

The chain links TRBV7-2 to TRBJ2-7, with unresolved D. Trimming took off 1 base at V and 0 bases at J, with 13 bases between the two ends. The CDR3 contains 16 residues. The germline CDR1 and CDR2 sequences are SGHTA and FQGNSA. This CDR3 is CASSLEVWVGSYEQYF. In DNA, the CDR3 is TGTGCCAGCAGCTTAGAAGTCTGGGTCGGCTCCTACGAGCAGTACTTC.

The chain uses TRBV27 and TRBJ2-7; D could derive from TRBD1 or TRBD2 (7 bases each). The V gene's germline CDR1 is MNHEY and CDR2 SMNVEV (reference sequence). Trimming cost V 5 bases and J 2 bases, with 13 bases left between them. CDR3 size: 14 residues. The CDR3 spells CASSKAGQPYEQYF. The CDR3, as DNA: TGTGCCAGCAGTAAAGCGGGACAGCCCTACGAGCAGTACTTC.

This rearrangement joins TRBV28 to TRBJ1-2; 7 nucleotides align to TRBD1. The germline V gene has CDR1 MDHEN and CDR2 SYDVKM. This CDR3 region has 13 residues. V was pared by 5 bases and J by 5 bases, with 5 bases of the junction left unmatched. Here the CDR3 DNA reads TGTGCCAGCAGTCCGACAGGGAGGTATGGCTACACCTTC. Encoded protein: CASSPTGRYGYTF.

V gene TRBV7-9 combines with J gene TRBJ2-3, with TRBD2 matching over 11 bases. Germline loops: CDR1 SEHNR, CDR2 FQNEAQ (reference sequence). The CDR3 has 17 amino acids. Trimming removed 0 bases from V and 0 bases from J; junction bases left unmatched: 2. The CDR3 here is CASSLARLAGSTDTQYF. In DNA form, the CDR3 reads TGTGCCAGCAGCTTAGCCCGACTAGCGGGGAGCACAGATACGCAGTATTTT.

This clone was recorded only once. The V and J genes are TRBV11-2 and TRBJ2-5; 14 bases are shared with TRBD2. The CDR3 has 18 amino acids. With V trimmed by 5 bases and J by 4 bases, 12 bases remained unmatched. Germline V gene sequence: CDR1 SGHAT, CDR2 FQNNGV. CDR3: CASSLGLAGGALRETQYF. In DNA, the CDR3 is TGTGCCAGCAGCCTCGGACTAGCGGGAGGCGCGTTACGAGAGACCCAGTACTTC.

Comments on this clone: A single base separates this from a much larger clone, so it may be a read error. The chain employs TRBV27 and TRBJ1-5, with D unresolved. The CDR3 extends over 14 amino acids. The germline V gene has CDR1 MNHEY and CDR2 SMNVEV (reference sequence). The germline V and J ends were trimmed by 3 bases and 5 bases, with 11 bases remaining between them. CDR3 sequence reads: CASSFSRIDQPQHF. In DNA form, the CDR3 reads TGTGCCAGCAGTTTTTCGAGGATCGATCAGCCCCAGCATTTT.

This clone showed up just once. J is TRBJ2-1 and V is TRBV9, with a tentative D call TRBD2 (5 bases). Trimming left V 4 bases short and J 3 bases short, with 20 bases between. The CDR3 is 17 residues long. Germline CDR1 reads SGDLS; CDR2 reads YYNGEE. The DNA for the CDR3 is TGTGCCAGCAGCCCATCGGTTGCGGGTAACAACTACAATGAGCAGTTCTTC. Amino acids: CASSPSVAGNNYNEQFF. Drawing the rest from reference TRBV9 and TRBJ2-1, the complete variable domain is DSGVTQTPKHLITATGQRVTLRCSPRSGDLSVYWYQQSLDQGLQFLIQYYNGEERAKGNILERFSAQQFPDLHSELNLSSLELGDSALYFCASSPSVAGNNYNEQFFGPGTRLTVL.

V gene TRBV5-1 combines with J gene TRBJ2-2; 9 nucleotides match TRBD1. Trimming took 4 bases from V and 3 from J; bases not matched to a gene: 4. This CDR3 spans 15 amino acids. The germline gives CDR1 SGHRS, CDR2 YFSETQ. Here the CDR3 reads CASSPGQGYTGELFF. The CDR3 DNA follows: TGCGCCAGCAGCCCGGGACAGGGTTACACCGGGGAGCTGTTTTTT.

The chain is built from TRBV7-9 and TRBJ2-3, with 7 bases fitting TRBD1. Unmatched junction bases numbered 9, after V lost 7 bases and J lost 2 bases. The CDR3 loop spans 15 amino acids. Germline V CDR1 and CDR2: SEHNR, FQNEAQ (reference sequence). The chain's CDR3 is CASISTGASTDTQYF. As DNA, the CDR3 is TGTGCCAGCATCTCAACAGGGGCCTCCACAGATACGCAGTATTTT.

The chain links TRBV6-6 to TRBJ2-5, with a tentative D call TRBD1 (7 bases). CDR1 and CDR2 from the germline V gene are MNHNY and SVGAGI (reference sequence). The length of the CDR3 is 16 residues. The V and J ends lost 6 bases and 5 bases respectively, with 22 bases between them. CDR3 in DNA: TGTGCCAGCAGGGCTCGATCAGGGGGGTCGGGTGAGACCCAGTACTTC. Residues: CASRARSGGSGETQYF.